This T cell receptor (beta chain) appears in the sequencing data of a study of cytomegalovirus exposure and HLA in healthy donors. Whole-study results and caveats: Per published accounts, TCR beta sequences correctly predicted the HLA-A and HLA-B alleles of most subjects. The availability of immune exposure information extended only to CMV serostatus. Excluded were some V segments that proved indistinguishable, including TRBV6-2 and TRBV6-3.

A remark on this clone: No antigen is known for it.

Per the germline V gene, CDR1 is SNHLY and CDR2 is FYNNEI. Trimming left V 2 bases short and J 1 base short, with 15 bases between. This CDR3 has 17 residues. In the PCR, 60 Vbeta and 13 Jbeta primers were used. Sequencing used immunoSEQ multiplex PCR; TCRdb keeps in-frame clones, though not all of them. The table includes approximately 91,000 clones, more than 65% detected once. The source of this sequence is a human donor in good health. Sequenced sample: PBMCs. This chain uses TRBV2 with TRBJ1-3; no firm D call. The CDR3 protein is CASSELQVFKSGNTIYF. The DNA for the CDR3 is TGTGCCAGCAGTGAACTCCAGGTTTTTAAGTCTGGAAACACCATATATTTT.